The rows below give T cell receptor beta chains drawn from one sample of a study of blood T cells in healthy people across ages. TCRdb itself ran the 5' RACE reads through MiXCR, one entry per CDR3 protein. The data hold fewer than 2 million distinct CDR3 sequences, with roughly two fifths observed a single time. The sample taken for sequencing was blood. These TCRs come from a human donor in good health. Each CDR3 is given with its conserved first and last residue. A D gene is named only where the DNA matches it firmly. Size is stated for part of the rows, as once, few or many counts, or as a class when the clone is expanded.

j_call v_call clone_size d_call cdr3_nt cdr3_aa
TRBJ2-7 TRBV4-3 . TRBD1 TGCGCCAGCAGCCAAGCGAGACAGGGGGCCTACGAGCAGTACTTC CASSQARQGAYEQYF
TRBJ2-3 TRBV12-3/TRBV12-4 . TRBD2 TGTGCCAGCAGCCCCCATTCGGGAGGGGAAGGGCAGTATTTT CASSPHSGGEGQYF
TRBJ2-4 TRBV2 few . TGTGCCAGCACCTACTACATCGGGAACATTCAGTACTTC CASTYYIGNIQYF
TRBJ1-6 TRBV20-1 few TRBD1 TGCAGTGCTAACAGGGGCGGTTCACCCCTCCACTTT CSANRGGSPLHF
TRBJ1-1 TRBV7-2 . . TGTACCAGCAGTCGAAACGGGGGGAACACTGAAGCTTTCTTT CTSSRNGGNTEAFF
TRBJ2-2 TRBV19 . . TGTGCCAGTATGGACCGGTCCGGGGAGCTGTTTTTT CASMDRSGELFF
TRBJ2-7 TRBV9 . . TGTGCCAGCAGCGCCTCCGAGGGAAGGGCCTACGAGCAGTACTTC CASSASEGRAYEQYF
TRBJ2-3 TRBV7-9 few TRBD2 TGTGCCAGCAGAACTAGCGGGGGTAGCGCAGATACGCAGTATTTT CASRTSGGSADTQYF
TRBJ2-5 TRBV7-2 . . TGTGCCAGCAGCTGGACCACAGGTGACCAAGAGACCCAGTACTTC CASSWTTGDQETQYF
TRBJ2-7 TRBV12-5 . TRBD1 TGTACTAGTGGCTGGGACAGTTCCTACGAGCAGTACTTC CTSGWDSSYEQYF
TRBJ1-2 TRBV27 . TRBD1 TGTGCCAGCAGGGCGGACAGGGGCCCTTATGGCTACACCTTC CASRADRGPYGYTF
TRBJ1-1 TRBV4-1 . . TGCGCCAGCAGCCAAGATCGGGGGCTGGACACTGAAGCTTTCTTT CASSQDRGLDTEAFF
TRBJ2-6 TRBV7-2 . . TGTGCCAGCAGCTACCAACTCAGGGTGTCCGGGGCCAACGTCCTGACTTTC CASSYQLRVSGANVLTF
TRBJ1-2 TRBV20-1 . . TGCAGTGCTGGACCCCTTTTCGGAGAGGGCTATGGCTACACCTTC CSAGPLFGEGYGYTF
TRBJ1-4 TRBV20-1 . . TGCAGTGCTAGAGATCTACAGGAAAAACTGTTTTTT CSARDLQEKLFF
TRBJ1-2 TRBV6-6 . . TGTGCCAGCAGTTACTCGCCGGACAGCCCTAATGACGGCTACACCTTC CASSYSPDSPNDGYTF